This T cell receptor (beta chain) was documented in a study of response to subunit inactivated influenza vaccine. In the case of this clonotype: The antigen is unknown.

The CDR3 totals 15 residues. With V trimmed by 1 base and J by 5 bases, 7 bases remained unmatched. CDR1 and CDR2 (germline): LGHDT, YNNKEL (reference sequence). Study-wide results and limits: That few new T cells are recruited by each seasonal influenza vaccination was the authors' suggestion.

TCRdb passed the RT-PCR reads through MiXCR, listing each CDR3 protein once. The sample holds more than 550,000 distinct CDR3 sequences; over 9.5% are singletons and the top ten take 10%. The rearrangement uses TRBV3-1 and TRBJ1-2, with 7 bases aligning to TRBD1. The specimen comprised PBMCs from blood, sampled on the day of vaccination. This clonotype originated in a man in his forties or fifties who received an inactivated influenza vaccine. The CDR3 region is CASSQGSTGPYGYTF. DNA for the CDR3: TGTGCCAGCAGCCAAGGATCGACAGGGCCTTATGGCTACACCTTC.